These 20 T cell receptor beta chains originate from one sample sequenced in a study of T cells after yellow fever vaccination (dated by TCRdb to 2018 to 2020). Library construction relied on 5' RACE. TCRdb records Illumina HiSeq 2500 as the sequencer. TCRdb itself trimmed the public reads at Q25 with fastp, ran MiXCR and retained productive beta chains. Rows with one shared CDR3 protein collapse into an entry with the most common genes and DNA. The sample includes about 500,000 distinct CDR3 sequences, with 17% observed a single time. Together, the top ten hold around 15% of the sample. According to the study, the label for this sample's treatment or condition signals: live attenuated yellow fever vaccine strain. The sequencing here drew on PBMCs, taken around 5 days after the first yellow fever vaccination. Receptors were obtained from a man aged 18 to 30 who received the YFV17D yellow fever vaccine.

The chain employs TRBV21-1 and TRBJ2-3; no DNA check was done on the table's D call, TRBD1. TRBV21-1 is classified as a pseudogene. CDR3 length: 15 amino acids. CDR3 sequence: CASSKARRGAGAQYF. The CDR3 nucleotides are TGTGCCAGCAGCAAAGCGCGACGCGGGGCCGGAGCGCAGTATTTT.

CDR3 in DNA: TGTGCCAGCAGTTACTCCGCGGGGGGTGTCACCGGGGAGCTGTTTTTT. Encoded protein: CASSYSAGGVTGELFF. The V gene is TRBV6-5, the J gene TRBJ2-2, with 8 positions matching TRBD2. There are 16 residues in the CDR3. J gave up 4 bases and V 0 bases, and 4 bases lay outside the gene matches. The V gene's germline CDR1 is MNHEY and CDR2 SVGAGI.

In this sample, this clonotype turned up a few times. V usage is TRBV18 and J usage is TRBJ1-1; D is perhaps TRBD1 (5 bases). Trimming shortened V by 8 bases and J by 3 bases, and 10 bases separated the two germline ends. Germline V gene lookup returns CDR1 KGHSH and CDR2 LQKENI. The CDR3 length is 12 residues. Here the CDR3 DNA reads TGTGCCAGCCGCCGGGACGACACTGAAGCTTTCTTT. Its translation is CASRRDDTEAFF. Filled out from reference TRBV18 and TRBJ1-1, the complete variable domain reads NAGVMQNPRHLVRRRGQEARLRCSPMKGHSHVYWYRQLPEEGLKFMVYLQKENIIDESGMPKERFSAEFPKEGPSILRIQQVVRGDSAAYFCASRRDDTEAFFGQGTRLTVV.

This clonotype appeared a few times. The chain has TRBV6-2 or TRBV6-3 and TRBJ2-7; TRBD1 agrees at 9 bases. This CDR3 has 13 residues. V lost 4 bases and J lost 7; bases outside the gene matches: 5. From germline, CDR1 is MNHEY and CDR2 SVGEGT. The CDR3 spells CASSSNRGREQYV. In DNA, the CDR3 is TGTGCCAGCAGTTCGAACAGGGGGCGAGAGCAGTACGTC.

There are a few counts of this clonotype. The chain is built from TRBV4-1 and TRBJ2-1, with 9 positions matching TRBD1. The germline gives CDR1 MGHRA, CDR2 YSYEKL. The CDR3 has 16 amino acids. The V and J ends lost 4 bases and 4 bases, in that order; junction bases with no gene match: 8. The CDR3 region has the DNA TGCGCCAGCAGCCCCGTACTGGACAGGGGATACAATGAGCAGTTCTTC. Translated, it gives CASSPVLDRGYNEQFF.

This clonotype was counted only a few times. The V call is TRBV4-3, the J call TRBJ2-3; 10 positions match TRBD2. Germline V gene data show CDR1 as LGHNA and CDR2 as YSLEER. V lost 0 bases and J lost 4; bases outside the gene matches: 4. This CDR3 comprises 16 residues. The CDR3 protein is CASSQDERGGADTQYF. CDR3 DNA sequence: TGCGCCAGCAGCCAAGACGAGCGGGGGGGGGCAGATACGCAGTATTTT.

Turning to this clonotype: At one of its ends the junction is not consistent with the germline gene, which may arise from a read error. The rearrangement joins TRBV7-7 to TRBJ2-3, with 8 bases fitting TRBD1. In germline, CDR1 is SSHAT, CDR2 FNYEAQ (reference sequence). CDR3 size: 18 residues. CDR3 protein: CASSLTPLVQGAGDTQYF. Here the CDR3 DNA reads TGTGCTAGCAGCTTAACTCCTCTGGTGCAGGGGGCAGGTGATACGCAGTATTTT.

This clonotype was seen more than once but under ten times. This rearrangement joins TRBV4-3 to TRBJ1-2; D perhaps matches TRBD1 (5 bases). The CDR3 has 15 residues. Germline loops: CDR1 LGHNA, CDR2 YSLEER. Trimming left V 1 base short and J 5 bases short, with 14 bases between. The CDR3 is CASSQGPWAGYGYTF. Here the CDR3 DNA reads TGCGCCAGCAGCCAAGGCCCGTGGGCAGGGTATGGCTACACCTTC.

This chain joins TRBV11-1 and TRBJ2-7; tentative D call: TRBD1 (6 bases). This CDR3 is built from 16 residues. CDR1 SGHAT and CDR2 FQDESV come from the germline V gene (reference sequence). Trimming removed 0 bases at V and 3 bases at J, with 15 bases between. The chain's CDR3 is CASSLAWSQGNYEQYF. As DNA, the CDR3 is TGTGCCAGCAGCTTAGCGTGGTCTCAGGGGAACTACGAGCAGTACTTC.

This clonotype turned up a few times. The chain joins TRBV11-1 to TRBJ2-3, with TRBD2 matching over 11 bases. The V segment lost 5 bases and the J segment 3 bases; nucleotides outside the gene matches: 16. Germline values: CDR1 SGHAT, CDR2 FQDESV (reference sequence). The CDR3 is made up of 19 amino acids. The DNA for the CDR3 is TGTGCCAGCAGCCCGCCGCCGGCCACTAGCGGGGGAGGGACAGATACGCAGTATTTT. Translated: CASSPPPATSGGGTDTQYF.

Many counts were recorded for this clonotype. CDR3 sequence: CASSDRGGPQFF. The CDR3 coding sequence is TGTGCCAGCAGTGACAGGGGGGGCCCGCAGTTCTTC. The rearrangement uses TRBV6-4 and TRBJ2-1; D is possibly TRBD2 (7 bases). The germline V and J ends were trimmed by 2 bases and 12 bases, with 11 bases remaining between them. Per germline, CDR1 MRHNA and CDR2 SNTAGT. The CDR3 contains 12 residues.

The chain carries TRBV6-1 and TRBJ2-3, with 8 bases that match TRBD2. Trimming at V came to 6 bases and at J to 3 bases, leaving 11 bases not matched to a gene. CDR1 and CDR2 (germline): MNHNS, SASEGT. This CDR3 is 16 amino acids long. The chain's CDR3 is CASRKTGTRVTDTQYF. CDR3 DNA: TGTGCCAGCAGAAAGACCGGGACTAGGGTTACAGATACGCAGTATTTT.

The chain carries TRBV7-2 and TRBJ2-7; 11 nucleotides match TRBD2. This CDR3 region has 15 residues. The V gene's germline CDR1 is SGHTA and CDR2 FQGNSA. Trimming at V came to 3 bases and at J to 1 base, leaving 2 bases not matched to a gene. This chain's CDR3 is CASSFSGGESYEQYF. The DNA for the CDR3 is TGTGCCAGCAGCTTTAGCGGGGGGGAGTCCTACGAGCAGTACTTC.

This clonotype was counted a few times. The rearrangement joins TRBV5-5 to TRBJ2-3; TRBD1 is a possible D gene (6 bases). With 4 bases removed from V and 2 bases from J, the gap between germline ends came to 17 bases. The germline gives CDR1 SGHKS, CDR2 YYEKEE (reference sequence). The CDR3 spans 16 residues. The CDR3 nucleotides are TGTGCCAGCAGCCCAGGACAGACCCTAGCCACAGATACGCAGTATTTT. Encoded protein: CASSPGQTLATDTQYF.

CDR3 sequence (DNA): TGTGCCACCAGCGACGAGACAGGGGGCTATGGCTACACCTTC. This codes for CATSDETGGYGYTF. The chain couples TRBV24-1 to TRBJ1-2; 9 nucleotides match TRBD1. Germline loops: CDR1 KGHDR, CDR2 SFDVKD. The CDR3 has 14 residues. The V gene end was trimmed by 7 bases and the J gene end by 4 bases; junction bases not matched to a gene: 6.

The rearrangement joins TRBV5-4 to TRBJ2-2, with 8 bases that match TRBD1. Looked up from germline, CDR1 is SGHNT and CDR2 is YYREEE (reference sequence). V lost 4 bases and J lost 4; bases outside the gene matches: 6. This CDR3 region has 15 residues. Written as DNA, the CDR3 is TGTGCCAGCAGCCCGACGACAGGGGCCACCGGGGAGCTGTTTTTT. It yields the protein CASSPTTGATGELFF.

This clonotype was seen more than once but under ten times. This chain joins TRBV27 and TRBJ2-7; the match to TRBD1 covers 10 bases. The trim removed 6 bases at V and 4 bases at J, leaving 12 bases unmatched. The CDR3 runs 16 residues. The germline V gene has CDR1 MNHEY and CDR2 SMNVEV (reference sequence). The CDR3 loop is CASRPLGQGVSYEQYF. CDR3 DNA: TGTGCCAGCAGGCCGCTAGGACAGGGGGTTAGTTACGAGCAGTACTTC.

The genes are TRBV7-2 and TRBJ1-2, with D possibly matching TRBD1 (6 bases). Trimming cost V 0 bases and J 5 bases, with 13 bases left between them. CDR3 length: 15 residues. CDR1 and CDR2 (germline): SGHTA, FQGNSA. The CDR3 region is CASSLARGARYGYTF. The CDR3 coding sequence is TGTGCCAGCAGCTTAGCGCGGGGGGCTCGGTATGGCTACACCTTC.

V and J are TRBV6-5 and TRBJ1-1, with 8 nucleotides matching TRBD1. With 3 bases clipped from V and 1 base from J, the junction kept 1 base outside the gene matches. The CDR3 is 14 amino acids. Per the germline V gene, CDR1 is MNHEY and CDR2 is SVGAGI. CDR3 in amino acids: CASSYQGANTEAFF. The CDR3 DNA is TGTGCCAGCAGTTATCAGGGGGCGAACACTGAAGCTTTCTTT.

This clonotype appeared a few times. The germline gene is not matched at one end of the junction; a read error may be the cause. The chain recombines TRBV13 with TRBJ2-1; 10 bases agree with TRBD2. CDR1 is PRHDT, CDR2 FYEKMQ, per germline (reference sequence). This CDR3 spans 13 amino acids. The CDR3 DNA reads TGTGCCAGCAGCATAGGACTAGCGGCTGAGCAGTTCTTC. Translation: CASSIGLAAEQFF.